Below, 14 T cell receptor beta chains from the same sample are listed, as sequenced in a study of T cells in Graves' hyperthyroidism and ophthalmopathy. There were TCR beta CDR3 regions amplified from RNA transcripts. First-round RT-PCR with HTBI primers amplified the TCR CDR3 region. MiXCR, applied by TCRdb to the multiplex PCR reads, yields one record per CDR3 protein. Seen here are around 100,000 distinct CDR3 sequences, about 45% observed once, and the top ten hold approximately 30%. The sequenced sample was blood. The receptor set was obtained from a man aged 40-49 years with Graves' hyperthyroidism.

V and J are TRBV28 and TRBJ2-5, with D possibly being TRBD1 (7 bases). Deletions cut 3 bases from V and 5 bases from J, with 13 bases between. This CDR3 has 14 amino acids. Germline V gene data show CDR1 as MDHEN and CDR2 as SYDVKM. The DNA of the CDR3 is TGTGCCAGCAGTTTTGGAGGGGGCGGCGAGACCCAGTACTTC. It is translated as CASSFGGGGETQYF.

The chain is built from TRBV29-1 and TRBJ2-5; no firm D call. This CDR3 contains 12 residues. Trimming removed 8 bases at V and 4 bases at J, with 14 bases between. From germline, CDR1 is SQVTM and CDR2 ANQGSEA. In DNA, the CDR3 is TGCAGCTTGGCCGGGTCAGGAGAGACCCAGTACTTC. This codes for CSLAGSGETQYF. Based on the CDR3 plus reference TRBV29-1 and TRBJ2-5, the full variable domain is SAVISQKPSRDICQRGTSLTIQCQVDSQVTMMFWYRQQPGQSLTLIATANQGSEATYESGFVIDKFPISRPNLTFSTLTVSNMSPEDSSIYLCSLAGSGETQYFGPGTRLLVL.

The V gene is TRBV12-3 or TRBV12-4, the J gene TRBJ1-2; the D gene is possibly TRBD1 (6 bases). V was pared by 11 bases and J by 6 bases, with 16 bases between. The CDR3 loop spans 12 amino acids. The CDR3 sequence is CAGSGGLDGYTF. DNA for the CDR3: TGTGCCGGTTCGGGGGGGCTGGATGGCTACACCTTC.

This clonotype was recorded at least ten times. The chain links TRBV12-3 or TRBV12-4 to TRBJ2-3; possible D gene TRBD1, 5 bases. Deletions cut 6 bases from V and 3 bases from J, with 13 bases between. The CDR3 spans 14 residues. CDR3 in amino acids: CASRASSGTDTQYF. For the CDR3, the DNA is TGTGCCAGCAGGGCCTCGTCAGGGACAGATACGCAGTATTTT.

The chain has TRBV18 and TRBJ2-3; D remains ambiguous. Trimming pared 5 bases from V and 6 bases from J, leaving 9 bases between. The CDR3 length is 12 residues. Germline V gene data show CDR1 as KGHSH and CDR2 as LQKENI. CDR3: CASSKFADTQYF. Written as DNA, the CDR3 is TGTGCCAGCTCAAAGTTCGCTGATACGCAGTATTTT.

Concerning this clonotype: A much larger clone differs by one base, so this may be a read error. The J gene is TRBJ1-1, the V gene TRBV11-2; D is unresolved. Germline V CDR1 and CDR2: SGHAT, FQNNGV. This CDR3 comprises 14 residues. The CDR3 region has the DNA TGTGCCAGCAGCTTGAAACGGTTGAACGCTGAAGCTTTCTTT. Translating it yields CASSLKRLNAEAFF.

The CDR3 loop is CASSWRDSPLHF. The DNA of the CDR3 is TGTGCCAGCAGCTGGAGGGATTCACCCCTCCACTTT. The rearrangement links TRBV12-3 or TRBV12-4 to TRBJ1-6; D is undetermined. V was cut by 6 bases and J by 8 bases, with 8 bases left in between. The CDR3 is 12 amino acids.

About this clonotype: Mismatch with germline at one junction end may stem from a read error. CDR3 amino acids: CANTPVAGAPAYEQYF. DNA for the CDR3: TGTGCCAACACCCCGGTTGCTGGGGCTCCTGCCTACGAGCAATACTTC. V is TRBV2 and J is TRBJ2-7; perhaps TRBD1 as D (5 bases). CDR1 is SNHLY and CDR2 is FYNNEI in the germline V gene. The CDR3 runs 16 residues. Supplemented by reference TRBV2 and TRBJ2-7, the full variable domain reads EPEVTQTPSHQVTQMGQEVILRCVPISNHLYFYWYRQILGQKVEFLVSFYNNEISEKSEIFDDQFSVERPDGSNFTLKIRSTKLEDSAMYFCANTPVAGAPAYEQYFGPGTRLTVT.

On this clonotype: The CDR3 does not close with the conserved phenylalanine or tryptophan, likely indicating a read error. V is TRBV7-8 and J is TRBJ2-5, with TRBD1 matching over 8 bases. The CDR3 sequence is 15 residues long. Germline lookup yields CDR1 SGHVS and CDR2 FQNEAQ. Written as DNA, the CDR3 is TGCGCCAGCAGCACCGGACAGGGTACGGGGGAGACCCAGTACTGC. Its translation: CASSTGQGTGETQYC.

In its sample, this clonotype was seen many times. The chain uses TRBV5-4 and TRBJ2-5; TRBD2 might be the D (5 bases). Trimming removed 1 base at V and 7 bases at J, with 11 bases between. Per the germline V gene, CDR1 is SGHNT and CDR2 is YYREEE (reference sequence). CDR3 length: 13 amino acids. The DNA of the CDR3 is TGTGCCAGCAGCTTGCGGGGAGCTGGGACCCAGTACTTC. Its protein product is CASSLRGAGTQYF.

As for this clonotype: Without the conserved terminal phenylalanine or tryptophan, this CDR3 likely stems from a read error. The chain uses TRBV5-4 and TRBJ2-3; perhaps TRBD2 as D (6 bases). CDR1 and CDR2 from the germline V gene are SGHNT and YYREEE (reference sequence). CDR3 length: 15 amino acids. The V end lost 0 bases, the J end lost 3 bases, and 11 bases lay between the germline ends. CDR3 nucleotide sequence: TGTGCCAGCAGCTTGGCTGGGGGAGGTACAGATACGCAGTATTCT. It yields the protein CASSLAGGGTDTQYS.

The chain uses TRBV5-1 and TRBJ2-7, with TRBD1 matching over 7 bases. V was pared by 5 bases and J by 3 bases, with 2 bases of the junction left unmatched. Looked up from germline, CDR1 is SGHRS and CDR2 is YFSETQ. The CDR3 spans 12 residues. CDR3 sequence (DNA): TGCGCCAGCAGTCGGGACAGCTACGAGCAGTACTTC. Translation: CASSRDSYEQYF.

The CDR3 DNA reads as TGTGCCTGGACGACAGGGGACTCTGGAAACACCATATATTTT. It codes for CAWTTGDSGNTIYF. The chain has TRBV30 and TRBJ1-3; 8 bases fit TRBD1. Per germline, CDR1 GTSNPN and CDR2 SVGIG (reference sequence). CDR3 size: 14 residues. The J segment lost 0 bases and the V segment lost 4 bases, leaving 2 bases of the junction unmatched.

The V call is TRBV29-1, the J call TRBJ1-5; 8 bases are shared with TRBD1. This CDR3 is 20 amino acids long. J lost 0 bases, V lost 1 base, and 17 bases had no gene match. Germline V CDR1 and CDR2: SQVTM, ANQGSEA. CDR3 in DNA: TGCAGCGTTGAAGCCCTGCAGGGGGCGGGGCCTACGTATAGCAATCAGCCCCAGCATTTT. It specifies CSVEALQGAGPTYSNQPQHF. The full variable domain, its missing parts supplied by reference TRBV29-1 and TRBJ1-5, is SAVISQKPSRDICQRGTSLTIQCQVDSQVTMMFWYRQQPGQSLTLIATANQGSEATYESGFVIDKFPISRPNLTFSTLTVSNMSPEDSSIYLCSVEALQGAGPTYSNQPQHFGDGTRLSIL.